The rows below give T cell receptor beta chains drawn from one sample of a study of blood T cell repertoires in COVID-19. Sequencing was performed with immunoSEQ multiplex PCR; in TCRdb, only in-frame clones are kept and a portion is missing. The sample has about 250,000 clones; around 89% are singletons. Sequenced material: peripheral blood. The receptors were gathered from a middle-aged woman who had recovered from COVID-19. The CDR3 runs from the conserved cysteine through the conserved F or W.

V: TRBV12-5; CDR3: CASGFVLAGKETQYF
V: TRBV7-2; CDR3: CASSPTPDRKNYGYTF
V: TRBV14; CDR3: CASSQGGGFRYNEQFF
V: TRBV29-1; CDR3: CSVVGGRDYGYTF
V: TRBV6-5; CDR3: CASRPGQNNEKLFF
V: TRBV3-1/TRBV3-2; CDR3: CASSPRLSGNTIYF
V: TRBV7-9; CDR3: CASSLAWRGSNQETQYF
V: TRBV6-5; CDR3: CASSPRFWSDTQYF
V: TRBV19; CDR3: CASTETGRRNQPQHF
V: TRBV5-8; CDR3: CASSLGGGRNQPQHF
V: TRBV19; CDR3: CASSISEANYGYTF
V: TRBV19; CDR3: CASSLLGTGGRGYTF
V: TRBV7-9; CDR3: CASSLAPEAFF
V: TRBV6-1; CDR3: CASSGLGASGSTDTQYF
V: TRBV5-1; CDR3: CASSFQRVGPAYNEQFF
V: TRBV29-1; CDR3: CSVESGKPRQGSEQFF
V: TRBV28; CDR3: CASSGARLEKLFF
V: TRBV3-1/TRBV3-2; CDR3: CASSQRPLGGYGELFF
V: TRBV5-4; CDR3: CASSLGLQNTGELFF
V: TRBV5-4; CDR3: CASSPTSVSAYEQYF
V: TRBV6-5; CDR3: CASSHRDGGQPQHF
V: TRBV10-3; CDR3: CAIGQNNEQFF
V: TRBV2; CDR3: CASSAETNTEAFF
V: TRBV5-1; CDR3: CASSLVQGLVSEAFF
V: TRBV19; CDR3: CASSPKGLAGVTGELFF
V: TRBV29-1; CDR3: CSAGGTASYATNEKLFF
V: TRBV9; CDR3: CATGSTPLAF
V: TRBV6-5; CDR3: CASHSSTNEKLFF
V: TRBV30; CDR3: CAWGHNEKLFF
V: TRBV18; CDR3: CASSPPGQPQHF
V: TRBV11-3; CDR3: CASSRTGQEETQYF
V: TRBV20-1; CDR3: CSARDNGYTF